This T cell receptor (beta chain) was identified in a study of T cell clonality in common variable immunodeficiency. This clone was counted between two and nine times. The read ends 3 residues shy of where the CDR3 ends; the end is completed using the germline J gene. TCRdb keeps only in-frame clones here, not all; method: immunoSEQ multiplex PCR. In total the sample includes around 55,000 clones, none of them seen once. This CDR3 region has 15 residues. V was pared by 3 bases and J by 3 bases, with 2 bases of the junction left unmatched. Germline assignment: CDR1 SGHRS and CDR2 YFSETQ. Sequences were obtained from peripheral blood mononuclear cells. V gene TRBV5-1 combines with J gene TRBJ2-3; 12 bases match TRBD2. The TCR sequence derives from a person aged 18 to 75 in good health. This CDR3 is CASSSGLAGTDTQYF. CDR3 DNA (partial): TGCGCCAGCAGCTCCGGACTAGCGGGGACAGATACG.